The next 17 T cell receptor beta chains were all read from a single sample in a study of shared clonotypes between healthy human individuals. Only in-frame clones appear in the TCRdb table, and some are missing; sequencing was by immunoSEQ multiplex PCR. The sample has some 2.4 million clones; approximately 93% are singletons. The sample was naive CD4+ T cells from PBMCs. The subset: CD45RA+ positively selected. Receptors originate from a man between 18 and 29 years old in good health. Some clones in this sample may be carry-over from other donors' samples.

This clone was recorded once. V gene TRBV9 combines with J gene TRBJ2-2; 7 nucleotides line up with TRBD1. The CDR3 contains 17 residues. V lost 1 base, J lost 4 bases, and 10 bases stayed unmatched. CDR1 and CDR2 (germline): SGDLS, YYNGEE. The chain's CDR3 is CASSVRSDRRSTGELFF. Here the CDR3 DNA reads TGTGCCAGCAGCGTAAGGTCGGACAGGCGGAGCACCGGGGAGCTGTTTTTT. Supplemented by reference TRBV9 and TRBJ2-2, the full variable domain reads DSGVTQTPKHLITATGQRVTLRCSPRSGDLSVYWYQQSLDQGLQFLIQYYNGEERAKGNILERFSAQQFPDLHSELNLSSLELGDSALYFCASSVRSDRRSTGELFFGEGSRLTVL.

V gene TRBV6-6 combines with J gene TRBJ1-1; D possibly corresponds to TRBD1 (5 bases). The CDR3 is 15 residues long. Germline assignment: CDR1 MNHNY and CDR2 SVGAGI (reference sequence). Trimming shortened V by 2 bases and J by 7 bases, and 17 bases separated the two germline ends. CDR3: CASSYASPAGGEAFF. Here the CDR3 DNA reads TGTGCCAGCAGTTACGCCTCCCCAGCGGGGGGTGAAGCTTTCTTT.

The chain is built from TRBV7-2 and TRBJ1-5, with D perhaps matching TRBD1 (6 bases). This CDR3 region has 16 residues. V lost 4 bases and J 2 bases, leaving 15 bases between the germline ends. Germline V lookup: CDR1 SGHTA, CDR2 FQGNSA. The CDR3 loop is CASSSTGYRGNQPQHF. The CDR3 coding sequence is TGTGCCAGCAGCTCTACAGGGTATCGGGGCAATCAGCCCCAGCATTTT.

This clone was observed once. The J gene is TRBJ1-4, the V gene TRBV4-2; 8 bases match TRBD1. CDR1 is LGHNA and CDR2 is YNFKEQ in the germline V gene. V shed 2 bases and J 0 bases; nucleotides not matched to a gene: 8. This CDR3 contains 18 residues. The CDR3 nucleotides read TGTGCCAGCAGCCAAAACGGACAGGGATTCGCAACTAATGAAAAACTGTTTTTT. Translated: CASSQNGQGFATNEKLFF.

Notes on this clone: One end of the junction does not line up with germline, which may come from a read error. DNA for the CDR3: TGTGCCAGCAGCTTATTAACGGGAGGGCCCAAAGGGGAGCAGTACTTC. It encodes CASSLLTGGPKGEQYF. This sequence joins TRBV28 and TRBJ2-7; 8 nucleotides line up with TRBD2. Germline CDR1 and CDR2: MDHEN and SYDVKM. This CDR3 comprises 16 residues.

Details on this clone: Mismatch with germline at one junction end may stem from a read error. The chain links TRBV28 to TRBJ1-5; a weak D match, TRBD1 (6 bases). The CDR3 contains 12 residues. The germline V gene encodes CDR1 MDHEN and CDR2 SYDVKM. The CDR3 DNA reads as TGCGGAGAGGGGGTCAACAATCAGCCCCAGCATTTT. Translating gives CGEGVNNQPQHF.

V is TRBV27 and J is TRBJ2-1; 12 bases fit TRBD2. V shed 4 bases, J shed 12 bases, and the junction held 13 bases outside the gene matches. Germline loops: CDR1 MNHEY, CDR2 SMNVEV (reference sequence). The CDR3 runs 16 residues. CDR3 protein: CASSSPRLAGAPRQFF. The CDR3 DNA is TGTGCCAGCAGTTCCCCCCGACTAGCGGGAGCCCCAAGGCAGTTCTTC.

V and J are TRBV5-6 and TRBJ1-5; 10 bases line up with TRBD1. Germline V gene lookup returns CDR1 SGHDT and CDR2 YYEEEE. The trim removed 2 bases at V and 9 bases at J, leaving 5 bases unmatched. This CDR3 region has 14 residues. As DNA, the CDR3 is TGTGCCAGCAGCTTCCGGGACAGGGGTGGGCCCCAGCATTTT. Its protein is CASSFRDRGGPQHF.

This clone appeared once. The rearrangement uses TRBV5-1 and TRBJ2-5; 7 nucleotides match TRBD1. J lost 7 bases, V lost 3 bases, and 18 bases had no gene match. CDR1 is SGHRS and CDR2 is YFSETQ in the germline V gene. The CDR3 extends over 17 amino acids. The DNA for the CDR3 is TGCGCCAGCAGCTCCCTCCCTGGACAGGAGCCGCTCAGGACCCAGTACTTC. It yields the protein CASSSLPGQEPLRTQYF.

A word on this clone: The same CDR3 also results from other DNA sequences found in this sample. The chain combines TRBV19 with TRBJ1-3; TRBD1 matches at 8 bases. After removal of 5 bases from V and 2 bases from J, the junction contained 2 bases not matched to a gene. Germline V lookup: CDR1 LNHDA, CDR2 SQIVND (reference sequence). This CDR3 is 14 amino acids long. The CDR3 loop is CASSGQGAGNTIYF. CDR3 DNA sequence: TGTGCCAGTAGTGGACAGGGTGCTGGAAACACCATATATTTT.

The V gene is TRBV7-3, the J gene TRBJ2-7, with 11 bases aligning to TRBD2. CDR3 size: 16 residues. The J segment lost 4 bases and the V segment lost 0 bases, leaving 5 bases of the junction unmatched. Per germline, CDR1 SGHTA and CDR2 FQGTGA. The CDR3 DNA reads TGTGCCAGCAGCTTAACGGGGACTAGCGGTTCATACGAGCAGTACTTC. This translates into CASSLTGTSGSYEQYF.

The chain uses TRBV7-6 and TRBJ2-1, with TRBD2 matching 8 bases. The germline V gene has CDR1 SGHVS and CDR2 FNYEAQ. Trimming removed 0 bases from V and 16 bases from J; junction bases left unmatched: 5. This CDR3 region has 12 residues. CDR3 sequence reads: CASSLASGSKFF. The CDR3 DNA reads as TGTGCCAGCAGCTTAGCGAGCGGGAGTAAATTCTTC.

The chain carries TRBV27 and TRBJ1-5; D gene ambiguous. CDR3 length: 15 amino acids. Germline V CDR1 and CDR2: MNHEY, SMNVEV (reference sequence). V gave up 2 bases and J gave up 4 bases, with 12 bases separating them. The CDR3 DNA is TGTGCCAGCAGTTTAAAAGTGGCAGGTAATCAGCCCCAGCATTTT. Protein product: CASSLKVAGNQPQHF.

As DNA, the CDR3 is TGTGCCAGCACCCCACAGGGGAATCAGCCCCAGCATTTT. This encodes CASTPQGNQPQHF. The rearrangement joins TRBV6-1 to TRBJ1-5, with TRBD1 matching 7 bases. The CDR3 has 13 residues. The germline V gene has CDR1 MNHNS and CDR2 SASEGT. V lost 7 bases and J lost 4; bases outside the gene matches: 4.

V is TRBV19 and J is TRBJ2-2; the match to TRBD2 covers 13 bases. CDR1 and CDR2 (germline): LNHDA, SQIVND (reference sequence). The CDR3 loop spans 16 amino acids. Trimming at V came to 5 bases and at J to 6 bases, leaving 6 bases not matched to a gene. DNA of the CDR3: TGTGCCAGTAGTGTGGGACTAGCGGGATTATCCGGGGAGCTGTTTTTT. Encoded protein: CASSVGLAGLSGELFF.

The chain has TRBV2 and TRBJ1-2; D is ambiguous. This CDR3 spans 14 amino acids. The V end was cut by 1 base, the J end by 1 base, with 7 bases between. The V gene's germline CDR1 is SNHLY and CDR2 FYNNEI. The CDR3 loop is CASSEGQINYGYTF. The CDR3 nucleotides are TGTGCCAGCAGTGAAGGGCAGATTAACTATGGCTACACCTTC. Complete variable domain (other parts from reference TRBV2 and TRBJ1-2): EPEVTQTPSHQVTQMGQEVILRCVPISNHLYFYWYRQILGQKVEFLVSFYNNEISEKSEIFDDQFSVERPDGSNFTLKIRSTKLEDSAMYFCASSEGQINYGYTFGSGTRLTVV.

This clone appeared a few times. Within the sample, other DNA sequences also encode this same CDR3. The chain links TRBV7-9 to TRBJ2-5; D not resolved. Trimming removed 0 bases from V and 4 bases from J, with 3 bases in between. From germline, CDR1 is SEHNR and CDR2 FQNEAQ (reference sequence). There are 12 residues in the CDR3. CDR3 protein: CASSLAGETQYF. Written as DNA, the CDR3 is TGTGCCAGCAGCTTAGCGGGAGAGACCCAGTACTTC.